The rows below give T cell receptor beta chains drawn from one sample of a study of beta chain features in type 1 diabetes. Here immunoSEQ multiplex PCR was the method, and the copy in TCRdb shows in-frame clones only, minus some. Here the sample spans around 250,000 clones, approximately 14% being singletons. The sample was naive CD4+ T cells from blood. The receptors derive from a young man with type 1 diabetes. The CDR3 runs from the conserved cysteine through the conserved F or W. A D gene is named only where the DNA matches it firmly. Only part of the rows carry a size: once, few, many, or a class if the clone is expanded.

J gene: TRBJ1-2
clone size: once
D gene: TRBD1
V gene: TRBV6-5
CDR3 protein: CASSYSPQGGYGYTF
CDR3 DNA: TGTGCCAGCAGTTACTCGCCACAGGGGGGCTATGGCTACACCTTC

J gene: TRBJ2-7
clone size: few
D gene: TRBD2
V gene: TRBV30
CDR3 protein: CAWGSSSGEQYF
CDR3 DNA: TGTGCCTGGGGTTCGTCTAGCGGCGAGCAGTACTTC

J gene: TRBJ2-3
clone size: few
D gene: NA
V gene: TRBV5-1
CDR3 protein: CASSLSAGRTDTQYF
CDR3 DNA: TGCGCCAGCAGCTTGTCGGCGGGCCGGACAGATACGCAGTATTTT

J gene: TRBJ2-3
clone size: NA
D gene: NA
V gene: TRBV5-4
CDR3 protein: CASSPEGGRDTQYF
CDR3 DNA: TGTGCCAGCAGCCCGGAGGGGGGGCGAGATACGCAGTATTTT

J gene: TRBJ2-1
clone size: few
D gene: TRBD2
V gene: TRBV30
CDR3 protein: CAWTLAGRAYNEQFF
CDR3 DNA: TGTGCCTGGACCTTGGCGGGGAGGGCCTACAATGAGCAGTTCTTC

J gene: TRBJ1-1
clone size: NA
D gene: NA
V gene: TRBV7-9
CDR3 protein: CASSMDTRTVAEAFF
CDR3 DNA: TGTGCCAGCAGCATGGACACGCGAACGGTAGCTGAAGCTTTCTTT

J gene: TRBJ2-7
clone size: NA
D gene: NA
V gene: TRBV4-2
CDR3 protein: CASSQDGGNVYEQYF
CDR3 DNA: TGTGCCAGCAGCCAAGATGGGGGGAATGTCTACGAGCAGTACTTC

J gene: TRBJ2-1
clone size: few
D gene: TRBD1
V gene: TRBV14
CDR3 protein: CASSQKGQDFNEQFF
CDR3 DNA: TGTGCCAGCAGCCAGAAGGGACAGGATTTCAATGAGCAGTTCTTC

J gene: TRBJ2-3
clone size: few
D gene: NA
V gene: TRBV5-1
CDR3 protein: CASSLVGGPGTQYF
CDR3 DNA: TGCGCCAGCAGCTTGGTGGGAGGCCCCGGTACGCAGTATTTT

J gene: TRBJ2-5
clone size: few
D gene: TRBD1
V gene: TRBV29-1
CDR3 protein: CSAISGTGGGPQYF
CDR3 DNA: TGCAGCGCCATTTCCGGGACAGGGGGTGGGCCCCAGTACTTC

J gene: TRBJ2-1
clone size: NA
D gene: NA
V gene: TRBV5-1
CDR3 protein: CASSLVPYGNEQFF
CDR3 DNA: TGCGCCAGCAGCTTGGTCCCCTACGGGAATGAGCAGTTCTTC

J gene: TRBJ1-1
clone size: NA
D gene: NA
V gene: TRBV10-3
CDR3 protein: CAISETEGALEAFF
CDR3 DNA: TGTGCCATCAGTGAGACAGAGGGTGCTCTTGAAGCTTTCTTT

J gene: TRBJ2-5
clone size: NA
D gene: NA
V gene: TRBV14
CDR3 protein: CASSQASGEETQYF
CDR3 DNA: TGTGCCAGCAGCCAAGCATCAGGTGAAGAGACCCAGTACTTC

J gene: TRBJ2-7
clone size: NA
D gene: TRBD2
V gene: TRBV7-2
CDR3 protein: CASSASGFRYEQYF
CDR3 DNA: TGTGCCAGCAGCGCTAGCGGGTTTCGCTACGAGCAGTACTTC

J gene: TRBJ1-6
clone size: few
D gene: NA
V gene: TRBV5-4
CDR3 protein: CASSLDPEYNSPLHF
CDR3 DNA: TGTGCCAGCAGCTTGGATCCAGAATATAATTCACCCCTCCACTTT

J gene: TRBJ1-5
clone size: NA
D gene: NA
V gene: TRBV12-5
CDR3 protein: CASGLGLDQPQHF
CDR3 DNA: TGTGCTAGTGGTTTGGGGCTCGATCAGCCCCAGCATTTT

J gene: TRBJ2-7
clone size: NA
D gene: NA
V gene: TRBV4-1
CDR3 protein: CASSLDRAPSYEQYF
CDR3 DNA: TGCGCCAGCAGTCTTGACAGAGCACCCTCCTACGAGCAGTACTTC

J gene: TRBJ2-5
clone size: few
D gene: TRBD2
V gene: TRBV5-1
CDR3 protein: CASSSGTSWETQYF
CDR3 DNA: TGCGCCAGCAGCTCGGGGACTAGCTGGGAGACCCAGTACTTC

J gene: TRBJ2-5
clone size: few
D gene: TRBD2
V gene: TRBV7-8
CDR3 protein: CASSFSGSGEETQYF
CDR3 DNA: TGTGCCAGCAGCTTTAGCGGGAGCGGGGAGGAGACCCAGTACTTC

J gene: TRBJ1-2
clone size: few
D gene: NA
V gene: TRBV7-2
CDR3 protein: CASSLKGGLNGYTF
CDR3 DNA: TGTGCCAGCAGCTTAAAGGGGGGGCTGAATGGCTACACCTTC

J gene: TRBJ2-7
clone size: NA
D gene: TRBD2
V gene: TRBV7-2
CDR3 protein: CASSLTGTSGRALYEQYF
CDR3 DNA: TGTGCCAGCAGCTTAACCGGGACTAGCGGGAGGGCCCTCTACGAGCAGTACTTC

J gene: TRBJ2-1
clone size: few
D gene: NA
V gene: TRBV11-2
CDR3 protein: CASGWIYNEQFF
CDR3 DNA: TGTGCCTCCGGGTGGATTTACAATGAGCAGTTCTTC

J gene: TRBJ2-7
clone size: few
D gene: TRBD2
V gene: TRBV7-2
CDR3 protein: CASSLAGGLEQYF
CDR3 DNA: TGTGCCAGCAGCTTAGCGGGAGGGCTCGAGCAGTACTTC

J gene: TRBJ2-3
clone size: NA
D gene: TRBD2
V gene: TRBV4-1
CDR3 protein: CASSHPSGASTDTQYF
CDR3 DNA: TGCGCCAGCAGCCACCCTAGCGGGGCTAGCACAGATACGCAGTATTTT

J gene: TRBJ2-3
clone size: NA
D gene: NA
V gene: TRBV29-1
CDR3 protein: CSVDWRGTDTQYF
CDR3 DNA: TGCAGCGTTGATTGGCGAGGGACAGATACGCAGTATTTT

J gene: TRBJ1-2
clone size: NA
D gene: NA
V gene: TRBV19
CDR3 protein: CASSGSSYGYTF
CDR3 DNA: TGTGCCAGTAGTGGCAGTTCCTATGGCTACACCTTC

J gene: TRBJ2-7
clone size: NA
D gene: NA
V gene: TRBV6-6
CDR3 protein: CASRESSYEQYF
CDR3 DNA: TGTGCCAGCAGGGAGAGTAGCTACGAGCAGTACTTC

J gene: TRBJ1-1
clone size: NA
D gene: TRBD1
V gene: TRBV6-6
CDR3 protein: CASSYSIRTGEVGAFF
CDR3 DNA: TGTGCCAGCAGTTACTCGATTCGGACAGGGGAAGTAGGAGCTTTCTTT

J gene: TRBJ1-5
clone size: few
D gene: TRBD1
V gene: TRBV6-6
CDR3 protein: CASLGQVNQPQHF
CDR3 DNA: TGTGCCAGCTTGGGACAGGTCAATCAGCCCCAGCATTTT

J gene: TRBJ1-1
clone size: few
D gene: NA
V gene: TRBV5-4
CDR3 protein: CASRRQENTEAFF
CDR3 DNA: TGTGCCAGCAGACGACAGGAGAACACTGAAGCTTTCTTT

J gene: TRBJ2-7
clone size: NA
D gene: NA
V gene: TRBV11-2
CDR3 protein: CASSLVVGQAYEQYF
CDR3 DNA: TGTGCCAGCAGCTTAGTAGTCGGACAAGCCTACGAGCAGTACTTC

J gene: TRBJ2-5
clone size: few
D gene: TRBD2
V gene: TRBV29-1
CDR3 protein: CSVGLAVRETQYF
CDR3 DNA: TGCAGCGTCGGACTAGCAGTTCGGGAGACCCAGTACTTC

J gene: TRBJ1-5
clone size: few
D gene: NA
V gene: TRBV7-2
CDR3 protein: CASSLLQGFGNQPQHF
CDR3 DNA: TGTGCCAGCAGCTTATTACAGGGATTCGGGAATCAGCCCCAGCATTTT

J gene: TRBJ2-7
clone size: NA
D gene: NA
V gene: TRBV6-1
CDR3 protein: CASSTGNYEQYF
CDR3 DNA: TGTGCCAGCAGCACAGGAAACTACGAGCAGTACTTC

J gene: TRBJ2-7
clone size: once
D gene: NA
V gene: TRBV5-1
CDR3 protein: CASSLVRGDYEQYF
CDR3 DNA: TGCGCCAGCAGCTTGGTTCGGGGAGATTACGAGCAGTACTTC

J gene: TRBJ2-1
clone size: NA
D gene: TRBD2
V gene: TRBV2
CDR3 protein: CASRRTSGGENEQFF
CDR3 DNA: TGTGCCAGCAGGCGGACTAGCGGGGGGGAGAATGAGCAGTTCTTC

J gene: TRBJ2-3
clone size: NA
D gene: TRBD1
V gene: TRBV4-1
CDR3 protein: CASSQAGTGGTDTQYF
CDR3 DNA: TGCGCCAGCAGCCAAGCCGGGACAGGGGGCACAGATACGCAGTATTTT

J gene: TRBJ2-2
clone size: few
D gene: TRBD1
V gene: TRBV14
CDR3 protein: CASSQWDRANTGELFF
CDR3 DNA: TGTGCCAGCAGCCAATGGGACAGAGCGAACACCGGGGAGCTGTTTTTT

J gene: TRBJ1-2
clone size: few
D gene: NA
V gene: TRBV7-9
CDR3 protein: CASSPKGRGYTF
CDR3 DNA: TGTGCCAGCAGCCCAAAGGGGCGAGGCTACACCTTC

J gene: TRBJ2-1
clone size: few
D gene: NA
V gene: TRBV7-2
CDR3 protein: CASTPRGGVSYNEQFF
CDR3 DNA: TGTGCCAGCACCCCCCGAGGAGGGGTCTCCTACAATGAGCAGTTCTTC

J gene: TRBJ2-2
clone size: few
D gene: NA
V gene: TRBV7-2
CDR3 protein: CASSWGEFETGELFF
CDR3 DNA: TGTGCCAGCAGCTGGGGAGAGTTCGAGACCGGGGAGCTGTTTTTT

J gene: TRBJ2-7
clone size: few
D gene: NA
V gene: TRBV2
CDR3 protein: CASHNQGLAHEQYF
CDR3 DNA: TGTGCCAGCCACAATCAGGGTCTCGCCCACGAGCAGTACTTC

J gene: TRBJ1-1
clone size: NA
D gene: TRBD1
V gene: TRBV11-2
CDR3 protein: CASSFRGGRSTEAFF
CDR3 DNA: TGTGCCAGCAGCTTTAGAGGGGGCAGGAGCACTGAAGCTTTCTTT

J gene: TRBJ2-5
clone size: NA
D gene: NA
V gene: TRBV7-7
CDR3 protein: CASSLDAGETQYF
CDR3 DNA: TGTGCTAGCAGCCTGGACGCGGGAGAGACCCAGTACTTC

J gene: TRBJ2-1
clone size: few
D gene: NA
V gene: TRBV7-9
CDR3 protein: CASSSLVWGGYNEQFF
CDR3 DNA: TGTGCCAGCAGCTCCCTCGTATGGGGAGGATACAATGAGCAGTTCTTC

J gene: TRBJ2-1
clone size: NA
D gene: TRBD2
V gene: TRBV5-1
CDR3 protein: CASSSPERLAGSNEQFF
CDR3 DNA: TGCGCCAGCAGCTCCCCTGAGCGACTAGCGGGGTCCAATGAGCAGTTCTTC

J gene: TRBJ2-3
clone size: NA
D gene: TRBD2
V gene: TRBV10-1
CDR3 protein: CASSGTSGGVGDTQYF
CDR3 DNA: TGCGCCAGCAGTGGGACTAGCGGGGGAGTAGGAGATACGCAGTATTTT

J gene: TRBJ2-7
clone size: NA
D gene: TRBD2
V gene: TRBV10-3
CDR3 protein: CAISLSGTDEQYF
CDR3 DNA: TGTGCCATCAGCTTGAGCGGGACTGACGAGCAGTACTTC

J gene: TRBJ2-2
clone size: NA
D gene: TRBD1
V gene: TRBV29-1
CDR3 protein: CSTSTGGNTGELFF
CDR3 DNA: TGCAGCACCTCGACAGGGGGCAACACCGGGGAGCTGTTTTTT

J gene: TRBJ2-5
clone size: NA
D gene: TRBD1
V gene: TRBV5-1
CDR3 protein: CASSLGQGVETQYF
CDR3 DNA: TGCGCCAGCAGCTTAGGACAGGGGGTAGAGACCCAGTACTTC

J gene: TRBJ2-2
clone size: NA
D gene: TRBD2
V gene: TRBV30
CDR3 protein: CAWSPGLAGVGELFF
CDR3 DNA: TGTGCCTGGAGCCCGGGACTAGCGGGAGTCGGGGAGCTGTTTTTT

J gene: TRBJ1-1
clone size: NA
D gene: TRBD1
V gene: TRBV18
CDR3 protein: CASSRDSTINTEAFF
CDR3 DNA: TGTGCCAGCTCACGGGACAGCACAATCAACACTGAAGCTTTCTTT

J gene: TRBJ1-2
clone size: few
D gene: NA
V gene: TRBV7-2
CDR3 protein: CASSLAHSYGYTF
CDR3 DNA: TGTGCCAGCAGCTTAGCGCACAGCTATGGCTACACCTTC

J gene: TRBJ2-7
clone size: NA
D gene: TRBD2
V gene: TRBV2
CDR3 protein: CASSDSLAGTYEQYF
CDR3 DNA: TGTGCCAGCAGTGACAGTCTAGCGGGGACCTACGAGCAGTACTTC

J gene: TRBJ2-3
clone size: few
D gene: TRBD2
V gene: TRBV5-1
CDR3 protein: CASSLGTRTDTQYF
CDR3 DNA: TGCGCCAGCAGCCTCGGGACTAGGACAGATACGCAGTATTTT